This TCR beta chain was recorded in a study of cytomegalovirus exposure and HLA in healthy donors. Primers included in the PCR were 60 Vbeta and 13 Jbeta primers. Only in-frame clones appear in the TCRdb table, and some are missing; sequencing was by immunoSEQ multiplex PCR. Of approximately 210,000 clones in the sample, about three quarters were seen once. The study's findings and limits: After further analysis at a later stage, 15,000 to 20,000 TCR beta sequences were associated with HLA alleles at 0.05 false discovery rate. In an earlier analysis, in 540 or so donors, most V segments appeared productive either ~87% or ~30% of the time.

This clone has more than one count but fewer than ten. The antigen is not known. With 3 bases removed from V and 7 bases from J, the gap between germline ends came to 13 bases. The length of the CDR3 is 15 residues. Germline V gene sequence: CDR1 MRHNA, CDR2 SNTAGT. The chain has TRBV6-4 and TRBJ1-6, with a weak D call TRBD1 (6 bases). This sequence was found in a male donor in good health and CMV-seronegative. The material sequenced was PBMCs. CDR3 nucleotides: TGTGCCAGCAGTGAGGGTAACAGGGACAATTCACCCCTCCACTTT. This gives the protein CASSEGNRDNSPLHF.